Described below is a single T cell receptor (beta chain) sequence and its context. What it binds is not known. This specimen comes from a study of Graves' ophthalmopathy and Graves' hyperthyroidism. The wider study: Peripheral blood was gathered at the point of initial diagnosis, before any treatment started.

Study observations and caveats: Stable hyperthyroidism and ophthalmopathy were told apart by a 13-signature model, which achieved just over 85% sensitivity and 81.08% specificity. With 70.59% sensitivity and approximately 72% specificity, the model predicted ophthalmopathy progression.

The PBMCs used were ones drawn from approximately 10 ml of fresh peripheral blood. RNA transcripts were the source from which TCR beta CDR3 regions were amplified. RT-PCR in the first round used HTBI primers; a second-round multiplex PCR followed. TCRdb redid the calling of the multiplex PCR reads with MiXCR, one entry per CDR3 protein. This sample carries 600,000 to 950,000 distinct CDR3 sequences, 35% to 50% of them seen once, and the ten largest clones take roughly 46%. This TCR was recovered from an adult man with Graves' ophthalmopathy. Sequenced material: peripheral blood.

The DNA of the CDR3 is TGTGCCAGCTTAACCGATTCCGGCTACAATGAGCAGTTCTTC. This sequence encodes CASLTDSGYNEQFF. The chain recombines TRBV2 with TRBJ2-1, with D unresolved. Looked up from germline, CDR1 is SNHLY and CDR2 is FYNNEI. The CDR3 consists of 14 residues. Trimming shortened V by 8 bases and J by 3 bases, and 14 bases separated the two germline ends.